The rows below give T cell receptor beta chains drawn from one sample of a study of blood T cell repertoires in COVID-19. Using immunoSEQ multiplex PCR, the repertoire was profiled, and TCRdb retains in-frame clones only, with some absent. Of 250,000 to 350,000 clones detected, over 75% appear once; the ten largest clones hold roughly 9%. Sequences were obtained from peripheral blood. These receptors all come from a man in his late teens or twenties with active or convalescent COVID-19. The CDR3 runs from the conserved cysteine through the conserved F or W.

J gene | V gene | CDR3 protein
TRBJ2-5 | TRBV14 | CASSPLAGGQETQYF
TRBJ2-3 | TRBV2 | CASSEAFQNTQYF
TRBJ2-1 | TRBV28 | CASSPWTGMHEQFF
TRBJ1-2 | TRBV6-5 | CASSYSTGYYGYTF
TRBJ1-2 | TRBV19 | CASSIGRVGLNYGYTF
TRBJ1-2 | TRBV29-1 | CSVRQGASYYGYTF
TRBJ1-6 | TRBV3-1/TRBV3-2 | CASSQGDRVNSPLHF
TRBJ1-2 | TRBV7-9 | CASSSGTGEAGYTF
TRBJ1-1 | TRBV10-3 | CAIKGTGANTEAFF
TRBJ1-1 | TRBV5-1 | CASSSNMNTEAFF
TRBJ1-1 | TRBV12-3/TRBV12-4 | CASSPNTEAFF
TRBJ2-3 | TRBV7-8 | CASSLAETRQYF
TRBJ2-1 | TRBV7-2 | CASSLGGTSGDNEQFF
TRBJ1-1 | TRBV4-1 | CASSPLPGQGKPEAFF
TRBJ1-2 | TRBV11-2 | CASSSRGTF
TRBJ2-5 | TRBV10-3 | CAISEKRGGQETQYF
TRBJ2-5 | TRBV11-3 | CASSLGQGQETQYF
TRBJ2-3 | TRBV7-9 | CASSLASGTTQYF
TRBJ2-5 | TRBV6-6 | CASSSTSGGNQETQYF
TRBJ2-7 | TRBV4-1 | CASSQVAGVRWYEQYF
TRBJ1-1 | TRBV25-1 | CASTPDWVTEAFF
TRBJ1-3 | TRBV28 | CASSLRRGSGNTIYF
TRBJ2-1 | TRBV6-2/TRBV6-3 | CASSSRDNEQFF
TRBJ2-2 | TRBV28 | CASMSWTGELFF
TRBJ2-7 | TRBV27 | CASGETPYEQYF
TRBJ2-2 | TRBV9 | CASSSQGATGELFF
TRBJ2-7 | TRBV7-2 | CASSLGDSYEQYF
TRBJ2-1 | TRBV11-2 | CASSLVRGGLGPNEQFF
TRBJ2-7 | TRBV19 | CASSSRDTPREQYF
TRBJ1-5 | TRBV4-1 | CASSLGQGGGSNQPQHF
TRBJ1-5 | TRBV9 | CASSFTGLQPQHF